The clone carrying this T cell receptor (beta chain) has a single count. Its antigen remains unknown. The record originates from a study of Ad26.COV2.S vaccination and SARS-CoV-2 variants. The study's findings and limits: Placebo and vaccine recipients had non-spike TCR breadth that was similar.

Sample treatment: about 20 received Ad26.COV2.S at low or high dose, single or two shots; 5 received placebo; per-sample allocation not given. Samples analyzed were those drawn on day 63 after the first vaccine or placebo injection. Profiling relied on immunoSEQ multiplex PCR, and the TCRdb table lists in-frame clones only, not all of them. Among about 680,000 clones listed, 89% were seen once. Germline CDR1 reads MNHEY; CDR2 reads SVGEGT. Trimming removed 2 bases at V and 0 bases at J, with 5 bases between. This CDR3 is built from 15 residues. This specimen consisted of peripheral blood, obtained in a trial of Ad26.COV2.S vaccine versus placebo. The clonotype was recovered from a person aged 18-65 years who received the Ad26.COV2.S COVID-19 vaccine or a placebo. The gene calls are TRBV6-2 or TRBV6-3 and TRBJ2-6, with unresolved D. CDR3 DNA sequence: TGTGCCAGCAGTTACGCACTCTCTGGGGCCAACGTCCTGACTTTC. This sequence encodes CASSYALSGANVLTF.